This TCR beta chain appears in the sequencing data of a study of identical twins. This clonotype was seen a few times. The V gene's germline CDR1 is DFQATT and CDR2 SNEGSKA (reference sequence). With 0 bases clipped from V and 9 bases from J, the junction kept 7 bases outside the gene matches. This CDR3 region has 15 residues. MiXCR, run by TCRdb on the 5' RACE reads, gives a single entry per CDR3 protein. The data show about 530,000 distinct CDR3 sequences, around 15% seen once. These data were likewise used in another study, on yellow fever vaccine responses in identical twins.

The chain joins TRBV20-1 to TRBJ2-1, with 11 bases that match TRBD2. Material for sequencing was CD4+ T cells sorted from blood. The receptor comes from a woman aged 18 to 35 in good health. This CDR3 is CSARELAGVSGEQFF. The CDR3 region has the DNA TGCAGTGCTAGAGAACTAGCGGGAGTCAGCGGTGAGCAGTTCTTC.